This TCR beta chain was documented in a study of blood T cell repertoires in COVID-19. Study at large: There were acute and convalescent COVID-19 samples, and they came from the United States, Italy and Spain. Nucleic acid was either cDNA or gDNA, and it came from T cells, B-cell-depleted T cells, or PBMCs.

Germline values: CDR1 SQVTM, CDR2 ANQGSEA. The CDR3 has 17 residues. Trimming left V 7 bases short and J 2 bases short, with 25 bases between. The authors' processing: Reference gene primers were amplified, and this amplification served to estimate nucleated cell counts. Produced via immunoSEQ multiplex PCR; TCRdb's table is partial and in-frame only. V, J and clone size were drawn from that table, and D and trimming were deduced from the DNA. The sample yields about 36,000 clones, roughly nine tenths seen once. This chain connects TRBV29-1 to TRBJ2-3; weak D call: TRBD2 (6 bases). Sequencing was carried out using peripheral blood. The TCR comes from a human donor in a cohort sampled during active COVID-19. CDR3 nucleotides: TGCAGCGCTCCCTCGGGGAGGTCCAGACCGATCACAGATACGCAGTATTTT. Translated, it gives CSAPSGRSRPITDTQYF.